Reported below is one T cell receptor beta chain. Its antigen is unidentified. TCRdb's copy holds only in-frame clones and misses some; the assay was immunoSEQ multiplex PCR. The data show around 5,400 clones, about three fifths seen once. The ends were cut back, 5 bases at V and 8 bases at J, with 15 bases in the middle. This CDR3 is 14 amino acids long. Germline assignment: CDR1 SGHVS and CDR2 FQNEAQ. This specimen comes from a study of CD8 T cell repertoires and HIV-1 epitope variants. Looking at the study overall: Twenty-five autologous and known Gag and Nef epitope variant peptides each stimulated T cells separately. 1M T cells were kept uncultured as a baseline. Controls included no peptide, Ebola AY9 epitope, and a CMV, EBV, flu pool.

Findings and limits, study-wide: Some ten antigen-specific TCR beta clonotypes were found; roughly six seemed cross-reactive to variants.

This TCR was recovered from a male donor with HIV. Sequenced input: cultured CD8+ T cells derived from PBMCs. The V gene is TRBV7-8, the J gene TRBJ1-4, with unresolved D. This CDR3 reads CASSPGQRNEKLFF. CDR3 in DNA: TGTGCCAGCAGCCCCGGCCAGCGGAACGAAAAACTGTTTTTT.